This is a list of T cell receptor beta chains from one sample in a study of cytomegalovirus exposure and HLA in healthy donors. Sequencing was performed with immunoSEQ multiplex PCR; in TCRdb, only in-frame clones are kept and a portion is missing. In the table there are some 150,000 clones, approximately 60% of which are singletons. The sequencing input was PBMCs. These receptors were obtained from a woman aged 60-70 years in good health and CMV-seropositive. CDR3s include the opening cysteine and the closing phenylalanine or tryptophan. The D gene is left open where the match is weak. Clone sizes are given selectively: once, few, many, or a class where the clone is expanded.

v_gene: TRBV7-7; d_gene: -; abundance: -; j_gene: TRBJ2-5; CDR3nt: TGTGCCAGCAGCTTAGAGAGACAAGAGACCCAGTACTTC; CDR3aa: CASSLERQETQYF
v_gene: TRBV7-8; d_gene: -; abundance: -; j_gene: TRBJ2-5; CDR3nt: TGTGCCAGCAGCTTAGAAACAGGGCCGGCAGAGGAGACCCAGTACTTC; CDR3aa: CASSLETGPAEETQYF
v_gene: TRBV5-6; d_gene: TRBD1; abundance: -; j_gene: TRBJ1-2; CDR3nt: TGTGCCAGCAGCCTCTGGGACAGGCGGAATGGCTACACCTTC; CDR3aa: CASSLWDRRNGYTF
v_gene: TRBV7-3; d_gene: -; abundance: -; j_gene: TRBJ2-2; CDR3nt: TGTGCCAGCAGCTCGCTAGTTAACACCGGGGAGCTGTTTTTT; CDR3aa: CASSSLVNTGELFF
v_gene: TRBV19; d_gene: -; abundance: -; j_gene: TRBJ2-7; CDR3nt: TGTGCCAGTAGTATCGGCAGGGCTCACCGGTTGGTCGAGCAGTACTTC; CDR3aa: CASSIGRAHRLVEQYF
v_gene: TRBV28; d_gene: TRBD2; abundance: -; j_gene: TRBJ2-5; CDR3nt: TGTGCCAGCAGTTTATCCGGGACTAAAAAAGAGACCCAGTACTTC; CDR3aa: CASSLSGTKKETQYF
v_gene: TRBV30; d_gene: -; abundance: -; j_gene: TRBJ2-3; CDR3nt: TGTGCCTGGAGTGTACAAGACTCAGATACGCAGTATTTT; CDR3aa: CAWSVQDSDTQYF
v_gene: TRBV29-1; d_gene: -; abundance: -; j_gene: TRBJ2-7; CDR3nt: TGCAGCGCCCAGGGGGGTAGTGACGAGCAGTACTTC; CDR3aa: CSAQGGSDEQYF
v_gene: TRBV28; d_gene: -; abundance: once; j_gene: TRBJ2-4; CDR3nt: TGTGCCAGCAACCGAGACAGACTAAACATTCAGTACTTC; CDR3aa: CASNRDRLNIQYF
v_gene: TRBV30; d_gene: TRBD2; abundance: -; j_gene: TRBJ2-6; CDR3nt: TGTGCCTGGGGACTAGCGGTCTCTGGGGCCAACGTCCTGACTTTC; CDR3aa: CAWGLAVSGANVLTF
v_gene: TRBV9; d_gene: TRBD1; abundance: once; j_gene: TRBJ2-7; CDR3nt: TGTGCCAGCAGCGGCCAGGGGGATTTCTACGAGCAGTACTTC; CDR3aa: CASSGQGDFYEQYF
v_gene: TRBV30; d_gene: -; abundance: few; j_gene: TRBJ1-6; CDR3nt: TGTGCCTGGAGTACGGGGGGCAATTCACCCCTCCACTTT; CDR3aa: CAWSTGGNSPLHF